The 27 T cell receptor beta chains below all came from one sample that was sequenced in a study of T cell responses to AZD1222 COVID-19 vaccine. Only in-frame clones appear in the TCRdb table, and some are missing; sequencing was by immunoSEQ multiplex PCR. Here the sample spans approximately 180,000 clones, just under 95% being singletons. The specimen comprised peripheral blood, sampled 28 days after the second dose of the MenACWY control vaccine. Receptors were obtained from an adult who received the MenACWY meningococcal vaccine as a control.

The chain carries TRBV30 and TRBJ2-5; 8 nucleotides agree with TRBD2. Trimming cost V 5 bases and J 1 base; bases outside gene matches: 9. CDR1 GTSNPN and CDR2 SVGIG come from the germline V gene (reference sequence). CDR3 length: 15 residues. CDR3 in amino acids: CAWDYGGGSQETQYF. The DNA of the CDR3 is TGTGCCTGGGATTACGGGGGGGGATCCCAAGAGACCCAGTACTTC.

The gene calls are TRBV6-5 and TRBJ1-6; 9 nucleotides line up with TRBD1. The CDR3 extends over 15 amino acids. Losses at the gene ends were 0 bases for V and 10 bases for J; bases not matched to a gene: 4. CDR1 is MNHEY, CDR2 SVGAGI, per germline. The CDR3 nucleotides are TGTGCCAGCAGTTACTCTGGGACAGGGACCTCACCCCTCCACTTT. It translates to CASSYSGTGTSPLHF.

The chain combines TRBV6-6 with TRBJ1-2, with a weak D call TRBD1 (5 bases). V was trimmed by 6 bases and J by 6 bases, leaving 14 bases between them. Germline CDR1 reads MNHNY; CDR2 reads SVGAGI (reference sequence). This CDR3 is 13 amino acids long. CDR3: CASRDPGPDGYTF. Here the CDR3 DNA reads TGTGCCAGCAGAGACCCGGGACCTGATGGCTACACCTTC.

V and J are TRBV2 and TRBJ1-1, with unresolved D. This CDR3 has 12 amino acids. Trimming cost V 8 bases and J 7 bases, with 14 bases left between them. CDR1 SNHLY and CDR2 FYNNEI come from the germline V gene. The CDR3 protein is CASSQARFEAFF. CDR3 DNA: TGTGCCAGCTCCCAAGCCCGGTTTGAAGCTTTCTTT.

V is TRBV10-2 and J is TRBJ2-7, with 9 bases lining up with TRBD2. The CDR3 is 15 residues long. Losses at the gene ends were 6 bases for V and 2 bases for J; bases not matched to a gene: 8. Germline loops: CDR1 WSHSY, CDR2 SAAADI. The CDR3, as DNA: TGCGCCAGCAGAGCCAGCGGGGGGCCGACCTACGAGCAGTACTTC. Translated, it gives CASRASGGPTYEQYF.

The V gene is TRBV6-5, the J gene TRBJ1-1; D remains ambiguous. The V gene lost 9 bases and the J gene lost 6 bases, with 20 bases spanning the gap. Germline V gene sequence: CDR1 MNHEY, CDR2 SVGAGI. The CDR3 loop spans 14 amino acids. Here the CDR3 DNA reads TGTGCCAGTGAATGGACCCCCAAGGAGGCTGAAGCTTTCTTT. Protein product: CASEWTPKEAEAFF.

The gene calls are TRBV3-1 (or the pseudogene TRBV3-2) and TRBJ2-5; 9 bases line up with TRBD2. The CDR3 totals 16 residues. V lost 0 bases, J lost 6 bases, and 8 bases stayed unmatched. From germline, CDR1 is LGHDT and CDR2 YNNKEL (reference sequence). The CDR3 nucleotides are TGTGCCAGCAGCCAAGATCAACTAGCGGGCCTGAAGACCCAGTACTTC. Translating gives CASSQDQLAGLKTQYF.

V is TRBV10-1 and J is TRBJ1-1; D call uncertain. CDR3 length: 12 residues. Germline lookup yields CDR1 WNHNN and CDR2 SYGVQD (reference sequence). V lost 3 bases and J 6 bases, leaving 8 bases between the germline ends. Here the CDR3 DNA reads TGCGCCAGCAGTGAACGACCGGCTGAAGCTTTCTTT. It translates to CASSERPAEAFF.

A few counts support this clone. The chain employs TRBV5-1 and TRBJ1-2, with a tentative D call TRBD1 (6 bases). V was trimmed by 0 bases and J by 8 bases, leaving 11 bases between them. This CDR3 comprises 13 residues. Per the germline V gene, CDR1 is SGHRS and CDR2 is YFSETQ. This CDR3 reads CASSLEGVVGYTF. The CDR3 DNA reads TGCGCCAGCAGCTTGGAGGGGGTTGTGGGCTACACCTTC.

The rearrangement links TRBV18 to TRBJ2-3; D ambiguous. Germline loops: CDR1 KGHSH, CDR2 LQKENI. The CDR3 runs to 13 residues. The V and J ends lost 0 bases and 5 bases respectively, with 6 bases between them. CDR3 region: CASSPPMGDTQYF. The CDR3 DNA reads TGTGCCAGCTCACCACCGATGGGAGATACGCAGTATTTT.

V is TRBV9 and J is TRBJ2-2, with 9 bases that match TRBD2. Germline V gene lookup returns CDR1 SGDLS and CDR2 YYNGEE. This CDR3 has 14 amino acids. J was trimmed by 6 bases and V by 2 bases; bases with no gene match: 2. The CDR3 DNA follows: TGTGCCAGCAGCGTTGTAGCGGGGGCCGGGGAGCTGTTTTTT. Protein product: CASSVVAGAGELFF.

J is TRBJ2-5 and V is TRBV4-2, with TRBD2 matching 13 bases. The length of the CDR3 is 16 residues. Germline trimming cut 3 bases from V and 0 bases from J; bases unmatched to any gene: 1. Germline V gene sequence: CDR1 LGHNA, CDR2 YNFKEQ. The CDR3 here is CASSQGTSGDQETQYF. DNA for the CDR3: TGTGCCAGCAGCCAGGGGACTAGCGGGGACCAAGAGACCCAGTACTTC.

The chain joins TRBV11-2 to TRBJ2-2; D may be TRBD2 (7 bases). This CDR3 comprises 17 residues. CDR1 is SGHAT and CDR2 is FQNNGV in the germline V gene. The germline V and J ends were trimmed by 5 bases and 0 bases, with 16 bases remaining between them. The CDR3 loop is CASSTPRGTPNTGELFF. The CDR3 region has the DNA TGTGCCAGCAGCACACCGCGGGGGACACCGAACACCGGGGAGCTGTTTTTT.

In nucleotides, the CDR3 is TGTGCCAGCAGCCGGGACAGGGCTTACGAGCAGTACTTC. Protein sequence: CASSRDRAYEQYF. The V gene is TRBV6-5, the J gene TRBJ2-7, with 9 bases aligning to TRBD1. CDR1 is MNHEY, CDR2 SVGAGI, per germline. CDR3 length equals 13 residues. Germline trimming cut 6 bases from V and 4 bases from J; bases unmatched to any gene: 4.

CDR3 protein: CASSQDTVMGRRGSNTEAFF. CDR3 coding DNA: TGCGCCAGCAGCCAAGATACTGTAATGGGACGTCGGGGGAGTAACACTGAAGCTTTCTTT. The chain employs TRBV4-3 and TRBJ1-1; possible D gene TRBD1, 5 bases. This CDR3 has 20 residues. The germline CDR1 and CDR2 sequences are LGHNA and YSLEER. V shed 0 bases and J shed 2 bases, with 25 bases lying between them.

As DNA, the CDR3 is TGTGCCAGCAGGCGACCGGGGGGCTATGGCTACACCTTC. This encodes CASRRPGGYGYTF. The J gene is TRBJ1-2, the V gene TRBV6-5; D may be TRBD1 (5 bases). The CDR3 extends over 13 amino acids. The V and J ends lost 6 bases and 4 bases respectively, with 12 bases between them. Germline V gene data show CDR1 as MNHEY and CDR2 as SVGAGI.

The V call is TRBV20-1, the J call TRBJ1-4, with 11 bases that match TRBD1. The CDR3 sequence is 15 residues long. Germline V gene sequence: CDR1 DFQATT, CDR2 SNEGSKA (reference sequence). The V segment lost 3 bases and the J segment 5 bases; nucleotides outside the gene matches: 5. CDR3 sequence: CSASHRDRGNEKLFF. The CDR3 DNA follows: TGCAGTGCTAGTCACCGGGACAGGGGGAATGAAAAACTGTTTTTT.

V is TRBV9 and J is TRBJ1-1; 10 bases match TRBD1. The CDR3 consists of 19 residues. V lost 0 bases, J lost 2 bases, and 13 bases stayed unmatched. Germline V gene lookup returns CDR1 SGDLS and CDR2 YYNGEE. CDR3 in amino acids: CASSVATLSRDRGNTEAFF. In DNA, the CDR3 is TGTGCCAGCAGCGTAGCTACTCTGAGCCGGGACAGGGGAAACACTGAAGCTTTCTTT. Supplemented by reference TRBV9 and TRBJ1-1, the full variable domain reads DSGVTQTPKHLITATGQRVTLRCSPRSGDLSVYWYQQSLDQGLQFLIQYYNGEERAKGNILERFSAQQFPDLHSELNLSSLELGDSALYFCASSVATLSRDRGNTEAFFGQGTRLTVV.

The chain carries TRBV5-1 and TRBJ1-1; TRBD1 might be the D (6 bases). Germline V gene sequence: CDR1 SGHRS, CDR2 YFSETQ. The CDR3 spans 12 residues. With 4 bases removed from V and 7 bases from J, the gap between germline ends came to 11 bases. In DNA, the CDR3 is TGCGCCAGCAGCCTTGGACAGTATGAAGCTTTCTTT. Translated: CASSLGQYEAFF. The whole variable domain, filled in from reference TRBV5-1 and TRBJ1-1, reads KAGVTQTPRYLIKTRGQQVTLSCSPISGHRSVSWYQQTPGQGLQFLFEYFSETQRNKGNFPGRFSGRQFSNSRSEMNVSTLELGDSALYLCASSLGQYEAFFGQGTRLTVV.

J is TRBJ2-7 and V is TRBV6-6, with D perhaps matching TRBD1 (6 bases). Germline lookup yields CDR1 MNHNY and CDR2 SVGAGI (reference sequence). The CDR3 length is 13 residues. V shed 4 bases and J shed 4 bases, with 11 bases lying between them. In DNA, the CDR3 is TGTGCCAGCAGTTCGCCACAGGGTTACGAGCAGTACTTC. Residues: CASSSPQGYEQYF.

The chain couples TRBV4-2 to TRBJ2-3; D tentatively fits TRBD1 or TRBD2 (6 bases each). Trimming cost V 0 bases and J 0 bases, with 13 bases left between them. CDR1 LGHNA and CDR2 YNFKEQ come from the germline V gene. The CDR3 covers 17 residues. The CDR3: CASSQERGVFSTDTQYF. CDR3 in DNA: TGTGCCAGCAGCCAAGAAAGGGGGGTTTTTAGCACAGATACGCAGTATTTT.

This clone showed up just once. V gene TRBV19 combines with J gene TRBJ1-5; 9 bases are shared with TRBD1. With 3 bases clipped from V and 6 bases from J, the junction kept 6 bases outside the gene matches. This CDR3 contains 15 residues. Germline CDR1 and CDR2: LNHDA and SQIVND (reference sequence). CDR3 in DNA: TGTGCCAGTAGTATCGGGACAGGGATAATTCAGCCCCAGCATTTT. It specifies CASSIGTGIIQPQHF.

This chain joins TRBV12-3 or TRBV12-4 and TRBJ1-6, with a weak D call TRBD1 (5 bases). Trimming took off 8 bases at V and 9 bases at J, with 11 bases between the two ends. This CDR3 has 12 residues. CDR3 DNA sequence: TGTGCCAGCTGCCGGGGGGTTTCACCCCTCCACTTT. Translating it yields CASCRGVSPLHF.

This clone was seen more than once but under ten times. This chain links TRBV13 with TRBJ1-2; 8 positions agree with TRBD1. The CDR3 contains 15 residues. The germline V gene encodes CDR1 PRHDT and CDR2 FYEKMQ (reference sequence). With 10 bases clipped from V and 2 bases from J, the junction kept 12 bases outside the gene matches. The CDR3 region has the DNA TGTGCCACCTGGGAGGACAGGGAGAACAACTATGGCTACACCTTC. Amino acid sequence: CATWEDRENNYGYTF.

The chain joins TRBV5-5 to TRBJ1-3; TRBD1 is a possible D gene (6 bases). The CDR3 runs 15 residues. The germline V gene has CDR1 SGHKS and CDR2 YYEKEE (reference sequence). Trimming took off 2 bases at V and 0 bases at J, with 9 bases between the two ends. The CDR3 DNA sequence: TGTGCCAGCAGCTTACAGGGTTTCTCTGGAAACACCATATATTTT. It translates to CASSLQGFSGNTIYF.

The chain carries TRBV9 and TRBJ2-2, with a possible D match to TRBD1 (6 bases). V lost 6 bases to trimming and J lost 1 base, with 10 bases between them. CDR1 and CDR2 from the germline V gene are SGDLS and YYNGEE. The CDR3 runs 14 residues. This CDR3 reads CASKGHLNTGELFF. The CDR3 region has the DNA TGTGCCAGCAAGGGACATCTGAACACCGGGGAGCTGTTTTTT.

This rearrangement joins TRBV6-1 to TRBJ2-1, with D uncertain. The length of the CDR3 is 15 residues. With 1 base removed from V and 2 bases from J, the gap between germline ends came to 9 bases. From germline, CDR1 is MNHNS and CDR2 SASEGT. CDR3 in DNA: TGTGCCAGCAGTGAAGTGGCCGAAACCTACAATGAGCAGTTCTTC. It yields the protein CASSEVAETYNEQFF.